The 25 T cell receptor beta chains below were found in one sample sequenced in a study of cytomegalovirus exposure and HLA in healthy donors. PCR amplification relied on 60 Vbeta primers (plus 13 Jbeta primers). Method: immunoSEQ multiplex PCR; TCRdb's copy keeps in-frame clones and lacks some. The sample records 150,000 to 200,000 clones, roughly 82% being singletons. What was sequenced was PBMCs. These receptors were taken from a girl between 5 and 17 years old in good health and CMV-seropositive.

This chain joins TRBV7-2 and TRBJ2-1; D is perhaps TRBD1 (6 bases). Deletions cut 4 bases from V and 12 bases from J, with 13 bases between. Germline V gene lookup returns CDR1 SGHTA and CDR2 FQGNSA. The length of the CDR3 is 12 residues. CDR3 sequence reads: CASSSQGLWQFF. Here the CDR3 DNA reads TGTGCCAGCAGCTCGCAGGGGTTATGGCAGTTCTTC.

The chain has TRBV9 and TRBJ2-1; 7 bases are shared with TRBD2. This CDR3 region has 17 residues. The trim removed 0 bases at V and 7 bases at J, leaving 13 bases unmatched. Germline assignment: CDR1 SGDLS and CDR2 YYNGEE. The CDR3 DNA reads as TGTGCCAGCAGCGTAGCTCCTTATGGCGGGGGATCGAATGAGCAGTTCTTC. This codes for CASSVAPYGGGSNEQFF.

This chain joins TRBV5-1 and TRBJ2-5; D is perhaps TRBD1 (6 bases). The J call may not be correct, given that the DNA end is closer to TRBJ2-7. CDR1 is SGHRS and CDR2 is YFSETQ in the germline V gene. The CDR3 is 14 amino acids. Here the CDR3 DNA reads TGCGCCAGCAGCTTGGCAGGGGCAGAGTACGAGCAGTACTTC. Translated: CASSLAGAEYEQYF.

A note on this clone: This CDR3 is also generated by other DNA sequences in the sample. The V and J genes are TRBV5-4 and TRBJ1-2; D perhaps matches TRBD1 (6 bases). The CDR3 extends over 15 amino acids. Germline CDR1 SGHNT, CDR2 YYREEE (reference sequence). Between the trimmed V and J ends, which lost 4 bases and 4 bases, there was a span of 17 bases. The CDR3, as DNA: TGTGCCAGCAGCCCCGATAACAGGGCAGGCTATGGCTACACCTTC. Translating gives CASSPDNRAGYGYTF.

This sequence joins TRBV7-8 and TRBJ2-7; 8 bases fit TRBD2. From germline, CDR1 is SGHVS and CDR2 FQNEAQ. CDR3 size: 15 residues. With V trimmed by 5 bases and J by 5 bases, 11 bases remained unmatched. The CDR3 spells CASSPRKAGADEQYF. The CDR3 DNA sequence: TGTGCCAGCAGCCCTCGAAAAGCGGGAGCGGACGAGCAGTACTTC.

V usage is TRBV7-3 and J usage is TRBJ1-1, with 9 bases matching TRBD1. Germline CDR1 reads SGHTA; CDR2 reads FQGTGA. After removal of 4 bases from V and 6 bases from J, the junction contained 12 bases not matched to a gene. The CDR3 is 16 amino acids. The CDR3 protein is CASSSVPGQGFPEAFF. The CDR3 region has the DNA TGTGCCAGCAGCTCTGTCCCGGGACAGGGTTTCCCTGAAGCTTTCTTT.

In DNA, the CDR3 is TGTGCCAGCGGAAAGCGGGAGGGCCTTTACAATGAGCAGTTCTTC. This codes for CASGKREGLYNEQFF. The chain recombines TRBV28 with TRBJ2-1; 10 bases map to TRBD2. The V segment lost 8 bases and the J segment 4 bases; nucleotides outside the gene matches: 8. Per germline, CDR1 MDHEN and CDR2 SYDVKM. The CDR3 is 15 amino acids.

A few counts support this clone. This CDR3 is CASSKVRGQANEQFF. The CDR3 DNA is TGTGCCAGCAGCAAAGTCAGGGGTCAGGCGAATGAGCAGTTCTTC. The chain has TRBV7-3 and TRBJ2-1; the D gene is possibly TRBD1 (6 bases). Germline V lookup: CDR1 SGHTA, CDR2 FQGTGA. The CDR3 is 15 amino acids. V was trimmed by 5 bases and J by 7 bases, leaving 18 bases between them.

The chain links TRBV4-2 to TRBJ1-1, with D unresolved. Germline CDR1 is LGHNA and CDR2 is YNFKEQ. The length of the CDR3 is 17 residues. Between the trimmed V and J ends, which lost 4 bases and 1 base, there was a span of 19 bases. CDR3 region: CASSPFDPAEGNTEAFF. DNA for the CDR3: TGTGCCAGCAGCCCCTTTGACCCAGCCGAGGGGAACACTGAAGCTTTCTTT.

This chain joins TRBV15 and TRBJ2-7; D is perhaps TRBD2 (6 bases). The V end was cut by 4 bases, the J end by 5 bases, with 21 bases between. The length of the CDR3 is 16 residues. Germline CDR1 LNHNV, CDR2 YYDKDF (reference sequence). CDR3 sequence reads: CATSKRSLAGRDEQYF. CDR3 nucleotides: TGTGCCACCAGCAAGAGATCCCTGGCGGGGCGAGACGAGCAGTACTTC.

This clone was seen a few times. This chain links TRBV30 with TRBJ2-7; TRBD1 agrees at 8 bases. After removal of 4 bases from V and 6 bases from J, the junction contained 20 bases not matched to a gene. The germline gives CDR1 GTSNPN, CDR2 SVGIG (reference sequence). The CDR3 extends over 17 amino acids. The CDR3 nucleotides are TGTGCCTGGACCCTCCACGCTTACGGGCAGGGGGCTGGCGAGCAGTACTTC. This translates into CAWTLHAYGQGAGEQYF.

This clone was observed a handful of times. The chain couples TRBV5-1 to TRBJ2-7, with 13 bases aligning to TRBD2. Germline CDR1 reads SGHRS; CDR2 reads YFSETQ. The CDR3 sequence is 15 residues long. The ends lost 3 bases at V and 4 bases at J; junction bases unmatched: 4. For the CDR3, the DNA is TGCGCCAGCAGCTCCGGACTAGCGGGAGTGTACGAGCAGTACTTC. This translates into CASSSGLAGVYEQYF.

V gene TRBV19 combines with J gene TRBJ1-5; D is unresolved. The V end was cut by 5 bases, the J end by 0 bases, with 11 bases between. The CDR3 sequence is 15 residues long. CDR1 is LNHDA and CDR2 is SQIVND in the germline V gene (reference sequence). As DNA, the CDR3 is TGTGCCAGTAGTTTCGACAAGTATAGCAATCAGCCCCAGCATTTT. This codes for CASSFDKYSNQPQHF.

The chain links TRBV10-3 to TRBJ2-2; D is possibly TRBD1 (7 bases). Germline-derived CDR1 and CDR2 are ENHRY and SYGVKD. CDR3 length equals 15 residues. Trimming stripped 4 bases from V and 2 bases from J, with 11 bases between. The CDR3 spells CAISGGDRNTGELFF. As DNA, the CDR3 is TGTGCCATCAGTGGGGGGGACAGAAACACCGGGGAGCTGTTTTTT.

The chain couples TRBV7-2 to TRBJ2-7; 7 bases are a match to TRBD2. The CDR3 is made up of 16 amino acids. Germline CDR1 and CDR2: SGHTA and FQGNSA. Losses at the gene ends were 4 bases for V and 3 bases for J; bases not matched to a gene: 12. CDR3 protein: CASSSPSGATYYEQYF. CDR3 coding DNA: TGTGCCAGCAGCTCCCCCAGCGGGGCGACTTACTACGAGCAGTACTTC.

The chain recombines TRBV4-3 with TRBJ1-5; TRBD1 agrees at 11 bases. Germline V lookup: CDR1 LGHNA, CDR2 YSLEER. CDR3 size: 15 residues. The trim removed 1 base at V and 6 bases at J, leaving 2 bases unmatched. Here the CDR3 reads CASSQGTGGGQPQHF. Written as DNA, the CDR3 is TGCGCCAGCAGCCAAGGGACAGGGGGCGGTCAGCCCCAGCATTTT.

The chain couples TRBV2 to TRBJ1-2; 11 bases match TRBD1. The CDR3 extends over 14 amino acids. V trimming: 7 bases; J trimming: 5 bases; junction bases outside the gene matches: 6. Germline CDR1 reads SNHLY; CDR2 reads FYNNEI. The CDR3 region has the DNA TGTGCCAGCACCCAGGGACAGGGGGTTTATGGCTACACCTTC. Translation: CASTQGQGVYGYTF.

The CDR3 region has the DNA TGTGCCACCTCAGGTCAGATGGACGAGCAGTACTTC. Translation gives CATSGQMDEQYF. The chain employs TRBV10-3 and TRBJ2-7; D remains unclear. Germline assignment: CDR1 ENHRY and CDR2 SYGVKD. With 10 bases removed from V and 5 bases from J, the gap between germline ends came to 15 bases. This CDR3 has 12 amino acids.

The CDR3 sequence: CSAGQGALPEQYF. DNA of the CDR3: TGCAGCGCCGGACAGGGGGCGCTTCCCGAGCAGTACTTC. The chain carries TRBV29-1 and TRBJ2-7, with TRBD1 identical over 11 bases. The CDR3 is 13 amino acids. J was trimmed by 6 bases and V by 7 bases; bases with no gene match: 8. In germline, CDR1 is SQVTM, CDR2 ANQGSEA.

The V and J genes are TRBV6-5 and TRBJ2-5; 13 nucleotides line up with TRBD2. Per germline, CDR1 MNHEY and CDR2 SVGAGI. The CDR3 runs to 16 residues. The V gene end was trimmed by 1 base and the J gene end by 5 bases; junction bases not matched to a gene: 4. The CDR3 DNA reads as TGTGCCAGCAGTTACTTACTAGCGGGAGGGAAGGAGACCCAGTACTTC. This translates into CASSYLLAGGKETQYF.

J is TRBJ2-3 and V is TRBV28; tentative D call: TRBD2 (5 bases). The length of the CDR3 is 15 residues. Germline loops: CDR1 MDHEN, CDR2 SYDVKM. V lost 6 bases, J lost 1 base, and 14 bases lay in between. The chain's CDR3 is CASSDPPGGTDTQYF. The CDR3 DNA is TGTGCCAGCAGCGACCCCCCCGGGGGCACAGATACGCAGTATTTT.

The chain joins TRBV28 to TRBJ1-1; D gene uncertain. CDR3 length: 12 residues. In germline, CDR1 is MDHEN, CDR2 SYDVKM. V dropped 2 bases and J dropped 11 bases, with 12 bases sitting between them. The CDR3: CASSLGGSSAFF. The CDR3 bases are TGTGCCAGCAGTTTAGGAGGGTCCTCGGCTTTCTTT.

This clone was recorded a few times. The chain has TRBV7-3 and TRBJ1-1; D might be TRBD1 (5 bases). V was clipped by 5 bases and J by 3 bases, with 13 bases between them. The germline CDR1 and CDR2 sequences are SGHTA and FQGTGA. CDR3 length equals 14 residues. The CDR3 DNA sequence: TGTGCCAGCAGCCCCCAGGGTGGGGACACTGAAGCTTTCTTT. It yields the protein CASSPQGGDTEAFF.

The CDR3 region is CASRKDRTGELFF. CDR3 coding DNA: TGTGCCAGCAGAAAGGACAGGACCGGGGAGCTGTTTTTT. The chain recombines TRBV11-3 with TRBJ2-2, with TRBD1 matching 7 bases. The CDR3 sequence is 13 residues long. Germline trimming cut 6 bases from V and 5 bases from J; bases unmatched to any gene: 3. CDR1 and CDR2 from the germline V gene are SGHNT and YENEEA.

The rearrangement links TRBV7-2 to TRBJ1-1, with TRBD1 matching 7 bases. Germline V gene data show CDR1 as SGHTA and CDR2 as FQGNSA. The length of the CDR3 is 14 residues. V trimming: 5 bases; J trimming: 2 bases; junction bases outside the gene matches: 5. CDR3 DNA: TGTGCCAGCAGCCCAGGGGACAGTAACACTGAAGCTTTCTTT. Its protein is CASSPGDSNTEAFF.